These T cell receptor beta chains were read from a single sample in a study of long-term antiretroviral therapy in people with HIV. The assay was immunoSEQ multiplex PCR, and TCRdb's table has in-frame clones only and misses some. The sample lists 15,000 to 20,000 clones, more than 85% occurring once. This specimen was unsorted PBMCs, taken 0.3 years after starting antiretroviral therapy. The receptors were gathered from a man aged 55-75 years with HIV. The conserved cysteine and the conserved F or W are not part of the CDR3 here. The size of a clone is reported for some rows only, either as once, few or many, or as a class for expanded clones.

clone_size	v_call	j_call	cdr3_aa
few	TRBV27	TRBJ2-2	ASRGTAGELF
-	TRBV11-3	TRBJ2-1	ASSLGGSTYNEQF
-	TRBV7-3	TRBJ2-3	ASSLIGGSDTQY
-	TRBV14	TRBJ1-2	ASNRAGSYGYT
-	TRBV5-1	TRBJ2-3	ASSSSLAGVTDTQY
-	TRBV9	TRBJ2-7	ASSEVDSSYEQY
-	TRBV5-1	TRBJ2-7	ASKKQTYGSYEQY
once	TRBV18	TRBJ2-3	ASSRRTGLTDTQY
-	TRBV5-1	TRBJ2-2	ASSPQGAGELF
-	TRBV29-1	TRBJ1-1	SVLWVSEAF
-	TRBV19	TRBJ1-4	ASHRAGTATNEKLF
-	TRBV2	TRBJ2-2	ASSGGLRNTGELF
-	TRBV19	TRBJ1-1	ASSIIFQGKTEAF
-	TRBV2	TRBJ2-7	ASSVLAGVDEQY
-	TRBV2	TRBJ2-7	ASSEQGGGSPAGQY
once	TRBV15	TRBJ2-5	ATSRDTQETQY
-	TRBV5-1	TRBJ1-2	ASSLAGGGYGYT
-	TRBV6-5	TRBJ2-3	ASSYSVERAQY
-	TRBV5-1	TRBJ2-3	ASSSMGTGVTDTQY
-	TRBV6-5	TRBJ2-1	ATKPIGGYNEQF
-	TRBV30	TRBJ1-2	AWSGDRGIYGYT
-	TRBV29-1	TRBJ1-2	SVSLAGDGYT
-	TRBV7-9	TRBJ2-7	ASSLAGQFYEQY